These T cell receptor beta chains were read from a single sample in a study of T cell responses to AZD1222 COVID-19 vaccine. Clones were read by immunoSEQ multiplex PCR, and TCRdb kept only the in-frame ones, dropping some. The profile shows tens of thousands of clones, roughly 89% of them singletons. The sample consisted of peripheral blood, taken 28 days after the second AZD1222 dose. Receptors originate from an adult who received the AZD1222 COVID-19 vaccine. Each CDR3 is given with its conserved first and last residue.

V gene	CDR3 protein
TRBV18	CASSPQGQGDKGYTF
TRBV6-5	CASIMTGGGQPQHF
TRBV7-9	CASSLALGTGQVYPQYF
TRBV2	CASSWGANTEAFF
TRBV19	CASSVSGTGAGELFF
TRBV28	CASTRRTGGVDEQYF
TRBV19	CASSFLGQGLNSNQPQHF
TRBV5-1	CASSLVSVNTEAFF
TRBV18	CASSPERQVTGLNEQYF
TRBV7-3	CASSLGGQGGIDTQYF
TRBV7-2	CASSLADNGETQYF
TRBV19	CASSPGAGTAISYEQYF
TRBV6-5	CASTQTAYSNQPQHF
TRBV20-1	CSKERINEQYF
TRBV6-5	CASSSRLAGDRDTQYF
TRBV7-3	CASSLAGKGTDTQYF